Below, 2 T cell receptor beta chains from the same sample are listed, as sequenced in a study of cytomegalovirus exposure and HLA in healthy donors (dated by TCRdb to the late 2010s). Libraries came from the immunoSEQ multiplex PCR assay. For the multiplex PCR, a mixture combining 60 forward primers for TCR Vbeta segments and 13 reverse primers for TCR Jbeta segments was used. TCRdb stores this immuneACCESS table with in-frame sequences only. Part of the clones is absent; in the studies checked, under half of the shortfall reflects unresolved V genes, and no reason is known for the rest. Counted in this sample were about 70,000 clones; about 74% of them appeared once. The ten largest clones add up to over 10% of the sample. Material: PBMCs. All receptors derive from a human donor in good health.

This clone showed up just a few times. The DNA for the CDR3 is TGTGCCACGCTAAAACAGGCCGTGAAGACCCAGTACTTC. Its protein is CATLKQAVKTQYF. This chain links TRBV6-6 with TRBJ2-5; D might be TRBD1 (5 bases). Between the trimmed V and J ends, which lost 10 bases and 6 bases, there was a span of 18 bases. CDR1 and CDR2 (germline): MNHNY, SVGAGI (reference sequence). The CDR3 is made up of 13 amino acids.

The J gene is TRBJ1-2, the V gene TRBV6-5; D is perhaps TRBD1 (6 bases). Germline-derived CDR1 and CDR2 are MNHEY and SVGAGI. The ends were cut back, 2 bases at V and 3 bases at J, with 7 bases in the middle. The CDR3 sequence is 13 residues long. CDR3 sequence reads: CASSYGGDYGYTF. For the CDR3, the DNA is TGTGCCAGCAGTTACGGGGGCGACTATGGCTACACCTTC.